This T cell receptor (beta chain) was sequenced for a study of blood T cell repertoires in COVID-19. Study-wide background: The United States, Italy and Spain were the sources of the acute and convalescent COVID-19 samples. PBMCs, B-cell-depleted T cells, or T cells provided the cDNA or gDNA that made up the material.

In the original workflow: Estimated nucleated cell counts came from reference gene primer amplification. The table came from immunoSEQ multiplex PCR; TCRdb's copy has only in-frame clones and leaves some out. V and J calls and clone size come straight from that table; D and trimming were deduced from the DNA. The profile shows approximately 200,000 clones, about 90% of them singletons. The recovered donors of Cohort 3 showed two negative PCRs, clearance, or symptom resolution. This clone was found a few times. V lost 2 bases to trimming and J lost 9 bases; unmatched junction nucleotides: 15. Germline CDR1 reads SEHNR; CDR2 reads FQNEAQ (reference sequence). This CDR3 is 18 amino acids long.

V is TRBV7-9 and J is TRBJ2-1; 11 nucleotides align to TRBD2. This clonotype was obtained from a man aged 25 to 45 who had recovered from COVID-19. Sequenced material: PBMCs or T cells enriched from blood (not recorded which). The CDR3 loop reads CASSLFPLRLAGRGEQFF. CDR3 nucleotide sequence: TGTGCCAGCAGCTTATTCCCCCTAAGACTAGCGGGGCGGGGTGAGCAGTTCTTC.